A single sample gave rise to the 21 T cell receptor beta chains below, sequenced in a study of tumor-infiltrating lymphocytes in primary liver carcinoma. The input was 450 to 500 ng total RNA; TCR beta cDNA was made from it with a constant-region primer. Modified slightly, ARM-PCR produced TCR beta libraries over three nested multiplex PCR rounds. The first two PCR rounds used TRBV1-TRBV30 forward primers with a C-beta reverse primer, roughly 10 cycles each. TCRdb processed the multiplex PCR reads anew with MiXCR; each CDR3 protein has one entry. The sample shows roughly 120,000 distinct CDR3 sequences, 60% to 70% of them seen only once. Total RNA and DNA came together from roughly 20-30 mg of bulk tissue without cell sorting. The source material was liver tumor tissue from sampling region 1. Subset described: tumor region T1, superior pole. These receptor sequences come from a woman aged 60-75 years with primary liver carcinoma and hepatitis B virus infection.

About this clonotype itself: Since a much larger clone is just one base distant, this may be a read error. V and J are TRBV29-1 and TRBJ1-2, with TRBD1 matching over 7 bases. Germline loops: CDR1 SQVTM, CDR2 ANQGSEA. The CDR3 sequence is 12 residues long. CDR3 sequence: CRVEGADYGYTF. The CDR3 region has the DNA TGCAGGGTTGAGGGGGCCGACTATGGCTACACCTTC. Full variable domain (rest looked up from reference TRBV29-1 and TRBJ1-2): SAVISQKPSRDICQRGTSLTIQCQVDSQVTMMFWYRQQPGQSLTLIATANQGSEATYESGFVIDKFPISRPNLTFSTLTVSNMSPEDSSIYLCRVEGADYGYTFGSGTRLTVV.

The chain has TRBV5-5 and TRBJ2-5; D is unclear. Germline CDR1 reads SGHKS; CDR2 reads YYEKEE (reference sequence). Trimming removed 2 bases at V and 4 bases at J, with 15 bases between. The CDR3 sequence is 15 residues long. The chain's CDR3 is CASSFELMSRETQYF. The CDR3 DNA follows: TGTGCCAGCAGCTTTGAACTCATGAGCCGAGAGACCCAGTACTTC. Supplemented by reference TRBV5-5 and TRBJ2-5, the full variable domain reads DAGVTQSPTHLIKTRGQQVTLRCSPISGHKSVSWYQQVLGQGPQFIFQYYEKEERGRGNFPDRFSARQFPNYSSELNVNALLLGDSALYLCASSFELMSRETQYFGPGTRLLVL.

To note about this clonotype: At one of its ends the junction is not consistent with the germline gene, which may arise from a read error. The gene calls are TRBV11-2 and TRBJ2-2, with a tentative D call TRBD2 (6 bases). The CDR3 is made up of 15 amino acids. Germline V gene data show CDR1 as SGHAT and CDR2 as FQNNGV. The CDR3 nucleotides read TGTGCCAGCATCTTAGAGTCAGGGTTCACCGGGGGGCTGTTTTTT. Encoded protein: CASILESGFTGGLFF. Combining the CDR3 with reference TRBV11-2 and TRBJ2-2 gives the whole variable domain EAGVAQSPRYKIIEKRQSVAFWCNPISGHATLYWYQQILGQGPKLLIQFQNNGVVDDSQLPKDRFSAERLKGVDSTLKIQPAKLEDSAVYLCASILESGFTGGLFFGEGSRLTVL.

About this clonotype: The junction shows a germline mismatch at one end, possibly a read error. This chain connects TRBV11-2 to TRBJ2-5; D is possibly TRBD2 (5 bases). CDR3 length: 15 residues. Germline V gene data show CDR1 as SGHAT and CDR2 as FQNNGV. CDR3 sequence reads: CASSLESGIRSAQYF. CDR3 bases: TGTGCCAGCAGCTTAGAGTCCGGGATAAGGTCGGCCCAATACTTC.

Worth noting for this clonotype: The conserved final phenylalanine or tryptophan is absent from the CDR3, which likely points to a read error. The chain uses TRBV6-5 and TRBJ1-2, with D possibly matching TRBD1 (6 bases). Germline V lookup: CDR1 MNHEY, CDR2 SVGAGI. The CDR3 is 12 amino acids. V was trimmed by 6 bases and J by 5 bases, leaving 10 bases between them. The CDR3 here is CASSRDKYGYTV. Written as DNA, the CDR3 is TGTGCCAGCAGCCGGGACAAGTATGGCTACACCGTC.

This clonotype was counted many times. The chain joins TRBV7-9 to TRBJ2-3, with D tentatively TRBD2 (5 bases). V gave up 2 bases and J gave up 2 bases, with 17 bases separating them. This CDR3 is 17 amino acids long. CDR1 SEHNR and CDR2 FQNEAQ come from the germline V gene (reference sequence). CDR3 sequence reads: CASSLFFSVPPTDTQYF. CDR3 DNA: TGTGCCAGCAGCTTATTCTTTAGCGTCCCCCCCACAGATACGCAGTATTTT.

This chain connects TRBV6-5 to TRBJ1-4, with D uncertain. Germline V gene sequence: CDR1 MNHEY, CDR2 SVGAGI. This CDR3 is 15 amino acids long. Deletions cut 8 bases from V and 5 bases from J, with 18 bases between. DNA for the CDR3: TGTGCCAGCGTCCCAGCAACATTTAGGAATGAAAAACTGTTTTTT. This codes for CASVPATFRNEKLFF.

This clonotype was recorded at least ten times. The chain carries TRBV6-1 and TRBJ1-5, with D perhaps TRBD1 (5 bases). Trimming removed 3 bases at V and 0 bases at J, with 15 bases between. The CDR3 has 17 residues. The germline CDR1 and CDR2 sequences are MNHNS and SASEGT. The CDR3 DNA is TGTGCCAGCAGTGAGAGGGGCAGCCGGTATAGCAATCAGCCCCAGCATTTT. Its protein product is CASSERGSRYSNQPQHF.

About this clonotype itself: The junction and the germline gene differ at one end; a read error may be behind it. The CDR3 nucleotides are TGCGGCAACAGCCAAGCCGAGGGCTCCTACAATGAGCACTTCTTC. Encoded protein: CGNSQAEGSYNEHFF. The chain couples TRBV4-1 to TRBJ2-1; D perhaps matches TRBD2 (5 bases). The V gene's germline CDR1 is MGHRA and CDR2 YSYEKL. The CDR3 spans 15 residues.

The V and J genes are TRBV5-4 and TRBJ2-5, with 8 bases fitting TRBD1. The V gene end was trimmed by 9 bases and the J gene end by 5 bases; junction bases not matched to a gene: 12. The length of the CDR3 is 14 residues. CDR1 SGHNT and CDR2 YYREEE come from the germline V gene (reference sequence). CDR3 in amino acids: CATRAGQDMETQYF. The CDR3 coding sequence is TGTGCCACGCGCGCGGGACAGGATATGGAGACCCAGTACTTC.

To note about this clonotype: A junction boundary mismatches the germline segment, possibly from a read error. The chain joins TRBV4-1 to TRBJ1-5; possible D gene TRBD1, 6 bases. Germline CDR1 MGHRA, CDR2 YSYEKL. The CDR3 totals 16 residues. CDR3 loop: CASSQIGGKSNQPQYF. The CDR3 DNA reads TGCGCCAGCAGCCAAATAGGGGGGAAGTCCAATCAGCCCCAGTACTTT.

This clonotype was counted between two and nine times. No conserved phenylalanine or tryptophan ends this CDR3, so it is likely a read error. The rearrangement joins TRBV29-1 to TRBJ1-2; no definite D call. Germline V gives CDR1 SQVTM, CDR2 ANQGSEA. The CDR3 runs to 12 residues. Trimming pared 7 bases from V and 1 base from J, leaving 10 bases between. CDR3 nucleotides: TGCAGCGCCAATAGCGTTAACTATGGCTACACCCTC. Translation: CSANSVNYGYTL.

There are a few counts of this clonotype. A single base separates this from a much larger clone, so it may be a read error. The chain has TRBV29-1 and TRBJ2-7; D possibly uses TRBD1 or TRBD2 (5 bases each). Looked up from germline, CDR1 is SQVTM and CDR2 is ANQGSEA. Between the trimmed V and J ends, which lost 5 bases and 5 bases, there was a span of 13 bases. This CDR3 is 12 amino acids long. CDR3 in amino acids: CSVSPMGDEQYF. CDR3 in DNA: TGCAGCGTTAGTCCCATGGGGGACGAGCAGTACTTC.

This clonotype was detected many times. For the CDR3, the DNA is TGTGCCAGCCGCTCACCTAGCACAGATACGCAGTATTTT. The encoded protein is CASRSPSTDTQYF. The chain links TRBV6-1 to TRBJ2-3; D is unresolved. Germline CDR1 is MNHNS and CDR2 is SASEGT. The CDR3 contains 13 residues. Trimming removed 8 bases at V and 0 bases at J, with 9 bases between.

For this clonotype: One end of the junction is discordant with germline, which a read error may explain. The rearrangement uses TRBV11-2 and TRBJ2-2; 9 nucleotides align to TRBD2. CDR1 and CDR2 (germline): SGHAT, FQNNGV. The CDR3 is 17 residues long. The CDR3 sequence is CASSTWTSAANTGELFF. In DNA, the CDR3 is TGTGCCAGCAGTACCTGGACTAGCGCTGCGAACACTGGGGAGCTGTTTTTT.

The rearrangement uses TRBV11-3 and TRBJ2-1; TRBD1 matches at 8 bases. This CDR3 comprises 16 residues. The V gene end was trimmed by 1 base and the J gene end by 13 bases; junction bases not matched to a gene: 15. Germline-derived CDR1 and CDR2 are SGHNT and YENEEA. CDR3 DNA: TGTGCCAGCAGCTTAGGAACCCAGGGGGCCCCTAGGACCCAGTTCTTC. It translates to CASSLGTQGAPRTQFF.

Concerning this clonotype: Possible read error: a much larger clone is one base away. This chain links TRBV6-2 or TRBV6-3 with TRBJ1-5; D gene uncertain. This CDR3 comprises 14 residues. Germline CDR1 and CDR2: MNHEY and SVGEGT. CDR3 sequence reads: CAGSYGGSNQPQHF. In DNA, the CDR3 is TGTGCCGGCAGTTACGGCGGTAGCAATCAGCCCCAGCATTTT.

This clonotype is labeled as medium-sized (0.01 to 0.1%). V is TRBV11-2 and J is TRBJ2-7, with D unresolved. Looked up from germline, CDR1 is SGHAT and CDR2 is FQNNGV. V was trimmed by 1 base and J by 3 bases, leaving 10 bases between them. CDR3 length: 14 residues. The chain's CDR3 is CASSLGAGVYEQYF. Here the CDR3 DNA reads TGTGCCAGCAGCTTAGGGGCCGGCGTCTACGAGCAGTACTTC. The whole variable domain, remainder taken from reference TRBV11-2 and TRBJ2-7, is EAGVAQSPRYKIIEKRQSVAFWCNPISGHATLYWYQQILGQGPKLLIQFQNNGVVDDSQLPKDRFSAERLKGVDSTLKIQPAKLEDSAVYLCASSLGAGVYEQYFGPGTRLTVT.

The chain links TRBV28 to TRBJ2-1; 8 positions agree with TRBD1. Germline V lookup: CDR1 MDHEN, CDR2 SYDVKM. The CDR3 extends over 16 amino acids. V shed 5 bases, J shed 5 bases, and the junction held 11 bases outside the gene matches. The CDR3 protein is CASSPPDRGHNNEQFF. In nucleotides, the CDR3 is TGTGCCAGCAGTCCCCCTGACAGGGGACATAACAATGAGCAGTTCTTC.

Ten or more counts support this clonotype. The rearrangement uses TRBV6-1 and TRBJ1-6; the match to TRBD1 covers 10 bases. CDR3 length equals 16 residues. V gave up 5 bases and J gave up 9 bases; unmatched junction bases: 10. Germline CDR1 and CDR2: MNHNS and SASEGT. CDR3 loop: CASSRDRGRFGSPLHF. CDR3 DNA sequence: TGTGCCAGCAGTAGGGACAGGGGCAGGTTTGGTTCACCCCTCCACTTT.

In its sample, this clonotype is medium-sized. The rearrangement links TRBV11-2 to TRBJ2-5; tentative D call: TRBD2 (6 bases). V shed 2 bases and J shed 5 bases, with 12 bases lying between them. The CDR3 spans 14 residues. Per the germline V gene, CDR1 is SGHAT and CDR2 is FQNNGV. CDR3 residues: CASSLTPEGETQYF. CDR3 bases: TGTGCCAGCAGCTTAACCCCGGAGGGGGAGACCCAGTACTTC.